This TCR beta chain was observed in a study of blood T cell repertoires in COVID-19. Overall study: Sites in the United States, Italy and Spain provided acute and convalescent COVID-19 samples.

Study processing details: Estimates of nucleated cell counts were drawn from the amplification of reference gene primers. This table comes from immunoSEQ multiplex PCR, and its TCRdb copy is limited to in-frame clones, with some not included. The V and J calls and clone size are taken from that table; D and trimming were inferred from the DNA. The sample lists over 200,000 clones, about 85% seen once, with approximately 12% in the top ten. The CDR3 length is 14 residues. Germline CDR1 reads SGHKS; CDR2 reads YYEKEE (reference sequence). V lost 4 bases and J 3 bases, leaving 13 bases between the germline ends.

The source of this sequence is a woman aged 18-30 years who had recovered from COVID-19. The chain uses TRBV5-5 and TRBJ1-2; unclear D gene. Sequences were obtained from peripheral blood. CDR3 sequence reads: CASSVQPRDYGYTF. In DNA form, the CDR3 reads TGTGCCAGCAGCGTCCAACCTCGGGACTATGGCTACACCTTC.